This T cell receptor (beta chain) emerged from a study of PD-L1 blockade in urothelial cancer. As for the study in general: Specimens of blood held a median count of roughly 140,000 T cells.

TCRdb's table, derived via immunoSEQ multiplex PCR, lists solely in-frame clones and lacks some. The sample comprises roughly 29,000 clones, over 80% of which are singletons, and just over 2% rests with the top ten. The sequencing here drew on PBMCs, taken around atezolizumab (anti-PD-L1) treatment. This clonotype was obtained from a man aged 50 or older with urothelial cancer.

CDR3 nucleotides: TGTGCCAGCAGCTTACACGGGAGCAAGGAGACCCAGTACTTC. Its protein product is CASSLHGSKETQYF. The chain joins TRBV11-1 to TRBJ2-5, with a tentative D call TRBD2 (6 bases). The CDR3 has 14 residues. The V and J ends lost 2 bases and 5 bases respectively, with 12 bases between them. Germline assignment: CDR1 SGHAT and CDR2 FQDESV (reference sequence).